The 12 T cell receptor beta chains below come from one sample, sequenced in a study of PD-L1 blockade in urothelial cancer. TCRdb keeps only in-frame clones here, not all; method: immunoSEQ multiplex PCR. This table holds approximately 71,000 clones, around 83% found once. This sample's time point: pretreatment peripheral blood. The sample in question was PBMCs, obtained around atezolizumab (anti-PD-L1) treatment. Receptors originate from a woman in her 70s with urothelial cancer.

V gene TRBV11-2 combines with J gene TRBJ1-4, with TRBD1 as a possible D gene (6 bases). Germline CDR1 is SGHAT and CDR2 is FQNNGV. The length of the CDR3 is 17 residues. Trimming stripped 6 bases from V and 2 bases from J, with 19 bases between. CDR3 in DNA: TGTGCCAGCAGGCAGCGCTTTCGGGGGGCCACTAATGAAAAACTGTTTTTT. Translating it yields CASRQRFRGATNEKLFF.

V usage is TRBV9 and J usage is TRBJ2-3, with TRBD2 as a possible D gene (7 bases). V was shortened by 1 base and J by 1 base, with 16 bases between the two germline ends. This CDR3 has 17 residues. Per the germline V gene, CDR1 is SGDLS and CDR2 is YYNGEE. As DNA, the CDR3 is TGTGCCAGCAGCGTATATGCCGTCGGGGGGCGCACAGATACGCAGTATTTT. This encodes CASSVYAVGGRTDTQYF.

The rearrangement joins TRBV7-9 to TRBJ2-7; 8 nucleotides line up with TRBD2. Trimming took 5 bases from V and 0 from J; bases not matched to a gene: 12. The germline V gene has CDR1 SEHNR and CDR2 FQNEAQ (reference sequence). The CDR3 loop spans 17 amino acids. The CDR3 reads CASSPGGRGSSSYEQYF. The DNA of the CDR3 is TGTGCCAGCAGCCCGGGGGGGCGGGGGAGCAGCTCCTACGAGCAGTACTTC.

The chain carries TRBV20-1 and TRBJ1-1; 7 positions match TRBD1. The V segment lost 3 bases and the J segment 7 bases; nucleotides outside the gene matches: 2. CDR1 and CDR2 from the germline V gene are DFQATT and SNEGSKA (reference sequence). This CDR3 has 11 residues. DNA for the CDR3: TGCAGTGCTAGTACAGGGGTTGAAGCTTTCTTT. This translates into CSASTGVEAFF.

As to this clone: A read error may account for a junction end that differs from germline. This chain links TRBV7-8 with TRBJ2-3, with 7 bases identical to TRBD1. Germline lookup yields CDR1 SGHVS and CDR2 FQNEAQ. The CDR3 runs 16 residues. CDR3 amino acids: CASRLGPEGGTNTQYF. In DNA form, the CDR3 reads TGTGCCAGCAGGTTAGGCCCTGAAGGGGGCACGAATACGCAGTATTTT.

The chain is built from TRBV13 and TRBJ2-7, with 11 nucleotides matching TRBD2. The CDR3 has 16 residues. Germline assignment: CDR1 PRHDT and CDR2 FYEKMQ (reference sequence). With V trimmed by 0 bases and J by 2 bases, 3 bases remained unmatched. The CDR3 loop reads CASSLGGLAVTYEQYF. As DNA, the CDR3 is TGTGCCAGCAGCTTAGGGGGACTAGCGGTGACCTACGAGCAGTACTTC.

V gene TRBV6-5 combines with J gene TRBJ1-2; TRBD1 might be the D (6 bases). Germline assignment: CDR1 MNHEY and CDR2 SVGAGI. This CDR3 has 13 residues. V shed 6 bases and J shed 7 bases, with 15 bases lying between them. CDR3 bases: TGTGCCAGCAGGAGGGGAGAAGGGGGTGGCTACACCTTC. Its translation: CASRRGEGGGYTF.

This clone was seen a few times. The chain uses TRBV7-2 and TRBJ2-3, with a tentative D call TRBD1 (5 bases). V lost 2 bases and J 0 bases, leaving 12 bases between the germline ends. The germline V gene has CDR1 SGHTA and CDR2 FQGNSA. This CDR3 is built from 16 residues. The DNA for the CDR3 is TGTGCCAGCAGCTTAAATTCGGCAGGGAGCACAGATACGCAGTATTTT. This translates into CASSLNSAGSTDTQYF.

CDR3 amino acids: CASSLLVAGAKNIQYF. The CDR3 region has the DNA TGTGCCAGCAGTTTACTCGTCGCGGGAGCCAAAAACATTCAGTACTTC. The J gene is TRBJ2-4, the V gene TRBV28, with D possibly matching TRBD2 (5 bases). The CDR3 spans 16 residues. The V gene's germline CDR1 is MDHEN and CDR2 SYDVKM. The V end lost 2 bases, the J end lost 0 bases, and 11 bases lay between the germline ends. Combining the CDR3 with reference TRBV28 and TRBJ2-4 gives the whole variable domain DVKVTQSSRYLVKRTGEKVFLECVQDMDHENMFWYRQDPGLGLRLIYFSYDVKMKEKGDIPEGYSVSREKKERFSLILESASTNQTSMYLCASSLLVAGAKNIQYFGAGTRLSVL.

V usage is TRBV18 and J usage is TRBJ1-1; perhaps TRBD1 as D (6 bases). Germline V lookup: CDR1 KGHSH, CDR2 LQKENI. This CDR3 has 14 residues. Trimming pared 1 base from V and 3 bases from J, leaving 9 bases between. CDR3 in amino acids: CASSPRNRDTEAFF. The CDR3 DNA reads TGTGCCAGCTCACCACGTAACAGGGACACTGAAGCTTTCTTT.

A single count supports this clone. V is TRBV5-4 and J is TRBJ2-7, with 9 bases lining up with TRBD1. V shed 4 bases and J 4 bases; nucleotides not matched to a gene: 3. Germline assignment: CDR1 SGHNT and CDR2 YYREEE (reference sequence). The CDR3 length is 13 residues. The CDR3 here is CASSGDRVYEQYF. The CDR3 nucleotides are TGTGCCAGCAGCGGGGACAGGGTATACGAGCAGTACTTC.

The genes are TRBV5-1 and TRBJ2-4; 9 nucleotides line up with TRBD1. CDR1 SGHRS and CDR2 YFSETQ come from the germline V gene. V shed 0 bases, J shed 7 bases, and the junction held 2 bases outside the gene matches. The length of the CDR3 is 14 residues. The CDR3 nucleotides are TGCGCCAGCAGCTTGGCCGGACAGGGGAACATTCAGTACTTC. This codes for CASSLAGQGNIQYF.